This TCR beta chain stems from a study of cytomegalovirus exposure and HLA in healthy donors. Study-level information: Earlier, approximately 190 million T cells were analyzed, and more than 100 million unique TCR beta sequences were found among them.

Unrecorded immune exposures were likely, despite nominal health at sampling. The germline V gene encodes CDR1 SQVTM and CDR2 ANQGSEA. The J segment lost 3 bases and the V segment lost 8 bases, leaving 4 bases of the junction unmatched. The CDR3 totals 12 residues. Use of 60 Vbeta and 13 Jbeta primers characterized the PCR. The data were produced by immunoSEQ multiplex PCR, yet TCRdb's version contains in-frame clones alone and is incomplete. This sample has 110,000 to 150,000 clones, with approximately 80% found just once. Sequencing used PBMCs. The chain links TRBV29-1 to TRBJ2-7; 10 positions agree with TRBD1. This receptor was identified in a man aged 35-49 years in good health and CMV-seronegative. CDR3 loop: CSFGTGVYEQYF. DNA for the CDR3: TGCAGCTTCGGGACAGGGGTCTACGAGCAGTACTTC.